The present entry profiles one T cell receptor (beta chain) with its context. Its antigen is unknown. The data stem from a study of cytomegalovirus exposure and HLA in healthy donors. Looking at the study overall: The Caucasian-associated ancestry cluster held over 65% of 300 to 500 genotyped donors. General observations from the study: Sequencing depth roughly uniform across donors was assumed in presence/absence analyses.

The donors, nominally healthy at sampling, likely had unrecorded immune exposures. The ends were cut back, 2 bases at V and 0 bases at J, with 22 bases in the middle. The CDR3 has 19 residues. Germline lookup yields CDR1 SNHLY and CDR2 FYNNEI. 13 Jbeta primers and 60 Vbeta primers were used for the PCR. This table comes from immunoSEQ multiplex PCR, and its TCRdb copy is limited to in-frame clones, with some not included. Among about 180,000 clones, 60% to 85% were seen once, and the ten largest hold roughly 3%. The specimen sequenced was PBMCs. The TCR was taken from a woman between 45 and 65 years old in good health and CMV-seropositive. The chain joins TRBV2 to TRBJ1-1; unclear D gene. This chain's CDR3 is CASSESPTGRRALNTEAFF. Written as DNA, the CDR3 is TGTGCCAGCAGTGAATCCCCAACCGGGAGACGGGCTTTGAACACTGAAGCTTTCTTT.